The TCR beta chain under discussion was sequenced for a study of cytomegalovirus exposure and HLA in healthy donors (TCRdb year 2017). Looking at the study overall: According to a later analysis, one platform produced both the 120 validation repertoires and the approximately 600 repertoires of the first cohort. The study aimed to test whether signatures of past pathogen exposure could be identified by cataloging public T cell receptors. Besides the first cohort of 500 to 700 subjects, a separate validation cohort made up of 95 to 150 different subjects was used. To predict cytomegalovirus infection status, the study combined high-throughput TCR immunosequencing, statistical association of individual TCRs with disease status, and machine learning.

Clipping removes 1 base from V and 1 base from J, with 2 as the unmatched junction base count. Inclusive of the bounding cysteine and phenylalanine, the CDR3 is 15 residues long. The CDR3 DNA has 45 bases and is translated from base 1. The germline V gene supplies CDR1 KGHSH and CDR2 LQKENI. Libraries were constructed by the immunoSEQ multiplex PCR assay. The study's processing was this. To diagnose cytomegalovirus status from the catalog of TCR beta chain sequences, a statistical classification framework was built. The table comes from immuneACCESS by way of TCRdb, which keeps in-frame sequences with V and J called. Part of the clones is missing from these tables; in studies checked, under half for an unresolved V gene and the rest for unknown reasons. The D gene and trimming were derived from the DNA, and the V and J assignments and clone size from that table. The sample profile shows approximately 100,000 clones; 85% to 95% of them were found once. In total, the top ten clones hold about 1.1% of the sample.

A word on this clone: Its target antigen remains unknown. No per-base quality is available; no much larger clone lies one base away.

The donors belonged to the validation cohort of 120 subjects, which was separate from the approximately 680-subject first cohort. The research as a whole found: In a later analysis, TCRs clustered in the first cohort were found to also tend to co-occur in the 130 or so validation repertoires, with around 94% of cluster scores above 0. A later analysis lacked HLA typing for the validation cohort, so it scored co-occurrence in that cohort across all 120 repertoires. In the study, about 150 TCR beta chains were listed as associated with cytomegalovirus. While some public TCRs were present in many individuals, most TCR sequences turned up only very rarely across donors. The classifier was reported to diagnose cytomegalovirus status with high specificity and sensitivity in both the original cohort and the validation cohort. The authors suggested that the approach could potentially be extended to other disease states and immunological phenotypes. Three of the identified cytomegalovirus-associated TCR beta chains were confirmed in vitro to be specific for cytomegalovirus antigens.

Input material: PBMCs. The source of this sequence is a young woman in good health and CMV-seropositive. The chain couples TRBV18 to TRBJ2-5, and 8 bases in between align with TRBD1. The DNA sequence is given as TGTGCCAGCTCACCACGAGGACAGGGCCAAGAGACCCAGTACTTC. Its protein product is CASSPRGQGQETQYF.